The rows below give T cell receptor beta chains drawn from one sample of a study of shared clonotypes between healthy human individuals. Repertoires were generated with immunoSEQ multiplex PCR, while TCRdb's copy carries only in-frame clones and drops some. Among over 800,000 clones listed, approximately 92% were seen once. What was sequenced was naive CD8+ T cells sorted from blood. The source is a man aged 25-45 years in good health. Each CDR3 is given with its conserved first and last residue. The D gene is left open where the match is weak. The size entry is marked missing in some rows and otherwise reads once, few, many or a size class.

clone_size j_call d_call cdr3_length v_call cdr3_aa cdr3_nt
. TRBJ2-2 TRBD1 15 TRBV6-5 CASRGQGELTGELFF TGTGCCAGCAGAGGACAGGGGGAACTCACCGGGGAGCTGTTTTTT
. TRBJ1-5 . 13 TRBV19 CASSMITDEPQHF TGTGCCAGTAGTATGATCACGGACGAGCCCCAGCATTTT
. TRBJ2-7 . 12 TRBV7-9 CASSNTSFEQYF TGTGCCAGCAGCAACACTAGTTTCGAGCAGTACTTC
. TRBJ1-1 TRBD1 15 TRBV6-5 CASSGAQGVNTEAFF TGTGCCAGCAGTGGGGCACAGGGGGTGAACACTGAAGCTTTCTTT
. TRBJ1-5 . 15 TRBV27 CASSHGSTGNQPQHF TGTGCCAGCAGTCATGGGTCTACCGGCAATCAGCCCCAGCATTTT
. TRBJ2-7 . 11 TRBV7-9 CASSLDHEQYF TGTGCCAGCAGCTTAGACCACGAGCAGTACTTC
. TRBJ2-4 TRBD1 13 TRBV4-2 CASSQEGDSPEYF TGTGCCAGCAGCCAAGAAGGGGACAGCCCAGAATACTTC
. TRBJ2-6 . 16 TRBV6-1 CASSEKTATGANVLTF TGTGCCAGCAGTGAAAAGACTGCCACTGGGGCCAACGTCCTGACTTTC
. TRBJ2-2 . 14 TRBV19 CASSMIETTGELFF TGTGCCAGTAGTATGATCGAGACCACCGGGGAGCTGTTTTTT
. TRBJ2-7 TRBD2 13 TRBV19 CASSAGRPFEQYF TGTGCCAGTAGTGCCGGGAGGCCTTTCGAGCAGTACTTC
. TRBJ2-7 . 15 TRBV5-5 CASSISPDRVYEQYF TGTGCCAGCAGCATTTCCCCGGACCGCGTCTACGAGCAGTACTTC
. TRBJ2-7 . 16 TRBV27 CASSTGSAPNTYEQYF TGTGCCAGCAGTACGGGGTCCGCCCCAAACACCTACGAGCAGTACTTC
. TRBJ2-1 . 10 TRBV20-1 CRPRGAEQFF TGCAGACCAAGGGGGGCTGAGCAGTTCTTC
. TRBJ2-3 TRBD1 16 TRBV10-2 CASSEYTGGLTDTQYF TGCGCCAGCAGTGAGTACACAGGGGGCCTCACAGATACGCAGTATTTT
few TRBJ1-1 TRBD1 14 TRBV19 CASSVGQDYTEAFF TGTGCCAGTAGTGTGGGACAGGACTACACTGAAGCTTTCTTT
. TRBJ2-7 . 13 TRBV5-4 CASTRLEDYEQYF TGTGCCAGCACCCGGTTAGAAGACTACGAGCAGTACTTC
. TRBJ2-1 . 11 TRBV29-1 CSELAYNEQFF TGCAGTGAACTAGCCTACAATGAGCAGTTCTTC
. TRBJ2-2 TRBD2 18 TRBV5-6 CASRYLVAGGPDTGELFF TGTGCCAGCAGATACCTAGTGGCGGGAGGGCCGGATACCGGGGAGCTGTTTTTT
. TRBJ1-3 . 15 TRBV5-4 CASSLVGSSGNTIYF TGTGCCAGCAGCTTGGTCGGGAGCTCTGGAAACACCATATATTTT
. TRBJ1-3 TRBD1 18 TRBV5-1 CASSLLDRGIFSGNTIYF TGCGCCAGCAGCTTGTTGGACAGGGGTATTTTCTCTGGAAACACCATATATTTT
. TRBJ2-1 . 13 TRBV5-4 CASSQPDENEQFF TGTGCCAGCAGCCAGCCAGATGAGAATGAGCAGTTCTTC
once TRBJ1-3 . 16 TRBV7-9 CASSFDWQVGGNTIYF TGTGCCAGCAGCTTTGACTGGCAGGTCGGTGGAAACACCATATATTTT
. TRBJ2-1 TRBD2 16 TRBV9 CASSGAVSGRANEQFF TGTGCCAGCAGCGGAGCAGTGAGCGGGAGGGCCAATGAGCAGTTCTTC
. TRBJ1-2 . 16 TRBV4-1 CASSQVAEFLNYGYTF TGCGCCAGCAGCCAAGTAGCAGAATTCCTCAACTATGGCTACACCTTC
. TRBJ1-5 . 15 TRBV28 CASSLWGEGNQPQHF TGTGCCAGCAGTTTATGGGGAGAGGGGAATCAGCCCCAGCATTTT
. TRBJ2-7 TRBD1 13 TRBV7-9 CASSSGQGTEQYF TGTGCCAGCAGCTCAGGACAGGGCACGGAGCAGTACTTC
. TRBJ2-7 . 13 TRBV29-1 CSVSRSGVSEQYF TGCAGCGTTTCGAGGTCCGGTGTAAGCGAGCAGTACTTC
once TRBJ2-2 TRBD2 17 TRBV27 CASKFFGAGGDTGELFF TGTGCCAGCAAATTTTTCGGAGCGGGAGGCGACACCGGGGAGCTGTTTTTT
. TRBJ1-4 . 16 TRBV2 CASSETPGQILDKLFF TGTGCCAGCAGTGAAACACCGGGACAAATTTTGGACAAACTGTTTTTT
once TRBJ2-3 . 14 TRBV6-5 CASSLLASTDTQYF TGTGCCAGCAGCCTATTGGCTAGCACAGATACGCAGTATTTT
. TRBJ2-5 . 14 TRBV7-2 CASSPGTLGETQYF TGTGCCAGCAGCCCCGGTACGTTGGGAGAGACCCAGTACTTC
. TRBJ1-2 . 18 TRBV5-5 CASSLEGSGQPVVYGYTF TGTGCCAGCAGCTTGGAGGGGTCGGGGCAGCCTGTTGTCTATGGCTACACCTTC
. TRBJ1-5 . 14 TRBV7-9 CASSQTGSNQPQHF TGTGCCAGCAGCCAAACAGGGAGCAATCAGCCCCAGCATTTT
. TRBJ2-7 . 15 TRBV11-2 CASSLEGSGSYEQYF TGTGCCAGCAGCTTAGAGGGGTCAGGTTCCTACGAGCAGTACTTC
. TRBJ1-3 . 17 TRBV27 CASSPEPGYLFGNTIYF TGTGCCAGCAGTCCCGAGCCAGGGTACCTCTTTGGAAACACCATATATTTT
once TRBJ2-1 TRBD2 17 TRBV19 CASSMGLAGGIRNEQFF TGTGCCAGTAGTATGGGACTAGCGGGAGGAATTAGGAATGAGCAGTTCTTC
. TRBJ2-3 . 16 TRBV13 CASSLAGETSTDTQYF TGTGCCAGCAGCTTGGCAGGTGAAACTAGCACAGATACGCAGTATTTT
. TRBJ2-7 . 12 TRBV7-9 CASSLDGFKQYF TGTGCCAGCAGCTTAGACGGGTTTAAGCAGTACTTC
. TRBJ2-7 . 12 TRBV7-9 CASSLDWYEQYF TGTGCCAGCAGCTTAGATTGGTACGAGCAGTACTTC
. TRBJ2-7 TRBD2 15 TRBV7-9 CASSLVPSGRVEQYF TGTGCCAGCAGCTTAGTGCCTAGCGGGAGGGTAGAGCAGTACTTC
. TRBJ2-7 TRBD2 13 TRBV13 CASSPGGAYEQYF TGTGCCAGCAGCCCGGGGGGAGCCTACGAGCAGTACTTC
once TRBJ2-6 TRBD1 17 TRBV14 CASSPTGGAPGANVLTF TGTGCCAGCAGCCCTACAGGGGGCGCGCCTGGGGCCAACGTCCTGACTTTC